What follows describes a single TCR beta chain. This clone was detected a few times. Its binding antigen is unknown. Base-call qualities are not available, and no considerably larger clone is one nucleotide away. The sample originates from a study of OX40 agonist ivuxolimab in advanced cancers. With respect to the entire study: The costimulatory receptor OX40 (CD134) was targeted by ivuxolimab, a fully human IgG2 agonistic monoclonal antibody. Partial responses occurred in three dose-escalation patients, of whom one had hepatocellular carcinoma and two had cutaneous melanoma. Peripheral TCRbeta sequencing was intended to test whether TCR sequence diversity was altered and clonal T-cell expansion was caused by ivuxolimab. The paper reports the monotherapy dose-escalation portion (N of about 50 patients) of the phase I ivuxolimab trial. Among the roughly 52 dose-escalation patients, some 20 had hepatocellular carcinoma, roughly 15 melanoma, 9 renal cell carcinoma and 9 head and neck cancer. Intravenous ivuxolimab was administered to patients every 2 weeks at six dose levels: 0.01, 0.1, 0.3, 1.5, 3 and 10 mg/kg. Patients were allowed to have had prior anti-PD-1, anti-PD-L1 or anti-CTLA-4 therapy, and around 40% of the dose-escalation patients had previously received checkpoint inhibitors. In the dose-escalation cohort, approximately 83% of patients were male, and the mean age was roughly 60 years with a range of roughly 23 to 79. General findings and caveats noted by the study authors: In the 0.1-3.0 mg/kg groups, partial responders had among the lowest normalized peripheral clonal expansion, particularly in CD8+ T cells. On average, CD8+ T cells showed more expanded clones than CD4+ T cells after ivuxolimab. The antigen specificity of the peripheral T cells that underwent clonal expansion was not determined. Low levels of normalized T-cell clonal expansion were also shown by some nonresponding patients. At doses from 0.1 to 3.0 mg/kg, clonal expansion was seen in both CD4+ and CD8+ blood T cells between baseline and week 6.

Patients with autoimmune disease history or receiving systemic immunosuppression were excluded from the trial. Peripheral blood for TCR sequencing was drawn from every dose cohort at baseline, at cycle 4 day 1 and at cycle 7 day 1. Samples were obtained from an open-label, multicenter, first-in-human phase I dose-escalation trial of ivuxolimab. The trial enrolled adults with locally advanced or metastatic head and neck squamous cell, hepatocellular, melanoma or renal cell carcinoma. Before TCR sequencing, CD4+ and CD8+ T cells were separately sorted from peripheral blood. To sequence the TCRbeta CDR3 region, genomic DNA was isolated from the sorted cells. The immunoSEQ Assay was used to sequence the TCRbeta CDR3 regions. TCRdb carries this immuneACCESS record with in-frame sequences only. Its versions omit some clonotypes, under half of them owing to an unresolved V gene in the studies checked, with the rest unexplained. Present in this sample are under 90,000 clones, roughly 86% of which were seen just once. The ten largest clones add up to over 0.75% of the sample.

This material consisted of CD4+ or CD8+ T cells sorted from blood, taken in a trial of the OX40 agonist ivuxolimab. The source is an adult with an advanced solid tumor such as melanoma, head and neck, liver or kidney cancer.

The CDR3 corresponds to CASSRDFTPAINPANYGYTF. The sequenced DNA is TGTGCCAGCAGCCGTGATTTCACCCCTGCCATTAACCCGGCTAACTATGGCTACACCTTC. Here the chain combines TRBV5-5 and TRBJ1-2, with the D gene uncertain. As encoded in the germline V gene (reference sequence), CDR1 is SGHKS while CDR2 is YYEKEE. The junction carries 28 bases between V and J, which are trimmed by 4 bases and 0 bases respectively. There are 20 amino acids in the CDR3, from cysteine to phenylalanine inclusive. Only the CDR3 DNA stays, 60 bases, in frame from base 1.